A single sample gave rise to the 30 T cell receptor beta chains below, sequenced in a study of shared clonotypes between healthy human individuals. Here immunoSEQ multiplex PCR was the method, and the copy in TCRdb shows in-frame clones only, minus some. The table includes 90,000 to 100,000 clones, about 45% detected once. The sequencing sample was made of PBMCs. The receptors come from a woman aged 40 to 50 in good health. Some clones in this sample may be carry-over from other donors' samples.

This clone was counted at least ten times. The chain uses TRBV29-1 and TRBJ2-2; TRBD1 matches 9 bases. The CDR3 totals 14 residues. Germline V CDR1 and CDR2: SQVTM, ANQGSEA. V dropped 6 bases and J dropped 0; count of bases not matched to a gene: 2. The CDR3 region is CSVGDRANTGELFF. DNA of the CDR3: TGCAGCGTGGGGGACAGGGCGAACACCGGGGAGCTGTTTTTT.

This clone has only a few counts. The chain recombines TRBV19 with TRBJ2-1, with a possible D match to TRBD2 (5 bases). V lost 5 bases, J lost 9 bases, and 14 bases lay in between. Germline V gene lookup returns CDR1 LNHDA and CDR2 SQIVND (reference sequence). CDR3 length: 13 residues. The CDR3 sequence: CASSLRTLSEQFF. DNA of the CDR3: TGTGCCAGTAGTCTACGGACTTTGTCTGAGCAGTTCTTC.

The chain employs TRBV28 and TRBJ1-3, with D maybe TRBD1 (6 bases). Between the trimmed V and J ends, which lost 8 bases and 4 bases, there was a span of 12 bases. This CDR3 is 13 amino acids long. Germline CDR1 MDHEN, CDR2 SYDVKM. CDR3 protein: CASYTGFGNTIYF. DNA of the CDR3: TGTGCCAGCTATACAGGGTTCGGAAACACCATATATTTT.

This clone has a count of ten or more. The rearrangement links TRBV28 to TRBJ2-7; D remains ambiguous. The V end lost 3 bases, the J end lost 5 bases, and 14 bases lay between the germline ends. The CDR3 is 14 amino acids. The germline gives CDR1 MDHEN, CDR2 SYDVKM. CDR3 amino acids: CASSFGLHLNEQYF. The CDR3 bases are TGTGCCAGCAGTTTCGGGCTCCATTTGAACGAGCAGTACTTC.

As for this clone: Distinct nucleotide sequences in the sample also encode this CDR3. V usage is TRBV18 and J usage is TRBJ2-7, with 10 bases fitting TRBD2. V lost 3 bases to trimming and J lost 4 bases; unmatched junction nucleotides: 3. CDR1 and CDR2 from the germline V gene are KGHSH and LQKENI. The CDR3 length is 14 residues. CDR3 loop: CASSPPSGSYEQYF. The DNA of the CDR3 is TGTGCCAGCTCACCCCCTAGCGGGAGTTACGAGCAGTACTTC.

This clone has a count of ten or more. The J gene is TRBJ2-3, the V gene TRBV25-1; D may correspond to TRBD1 or TRBD2 (5 bases each). This CDR3 comprises 15 residues. In germline, CDR1 is MGHDK, CDR2 SYGVNS. The V gene lost 6 bases and the J gene lost 4 bases, with 17 bases spanning the gap. Here the CDR3 reads CASSLSGTAADTQYF. CDR3 DNA: TGTGCCAGCAGCCTCTCCGGGACCGCCGCAGATACGCAGTATTTT.

This clone was observed many times. The genes are TRBV28 and TRBJ1-5; TRBD1 might be the D (6 bases). CDR1 and CDR2 (germline): MDHEN, SYDVKM. Trimming pared 7 bases from V and 4 bases from J, leaving 14 bases between. The CDR3 runs to 14 residues. Written as DNA, the CDR3 is TGTGCCAGCAACCCCCAGGGGCTTAATCAGCCCCAGCATTTT. Translated, it gives CASNPQGLNQPQHF.

Remarks on this clone: This likely stems from a read error, as it lies one base from a far larger clone. This same CDR3 is encoded by further DNA sequences in the sample. The chain couples TRBV30 to TRBJ1-6; the match to TRBD1 covers 9 bases. CDR3 size: 13 residues. Germline V lookup: CDR1 GTSNPN, CDR2 SVGIG (reference sequence). The CDR3 sequence: CAWSEDRGSPLHF. The CDR3 DNA sequence: TGTGCCTGGAGTGAGGACAGGGGTTCACCTCTCCACTTT.

This chain uses TRBV6-4 with TRBJ2-1; tentative D call: TRBD1 (6 bases). This CDR3 has 15 amino acids. The V and J ends lost 3 bases and 3 bases respectively, with 12 bases between them. CDR1 and CDR2 from the germline V gene are MRHNA and SNTAGT. The CDR3 region is CASSERGGDYNEQFF. The CDR3 DNA sequence: TGTGCCAGCAGTGAACGTGGGGGCGACTACAATGAGCAGTTCTTC.

This clone was seen ten or more times. The chain carries TRBV27 and TRBJ2-3, with D perhaps matching TRBD1 (5 bases). The CDR3 length is 13 residues. V was cut by 5 bases and J by 5 bases, with 11 bases left in between. Germline CDR1 is MNHEY and CDR2 is SMNVEV (reference sequence). CDR3 sequence (DNA): TGTGCCAGCAGTACCAGGGAAGGAGATACGCAGTATTTT. Its translation: CASSTREGDTQYF.

The chain carries TRBV7-8 and TRBJ2-5; D is ambiguous. The germline gives CDR1 SGHVS, CDR2 FQNEAQ. Trimming took off 4 bases at V and 1 base at J, with 4 bases between the two ends. The length of the CDR3 is 12 residues. The CDR3 sequence is CASSSSQETQYF. The CDR3 region has the DNA TGTGCCAGCAGCTCGAGCCAAGAGACCCAGTACTTC.

The chain employs TRBV30 and TRBJ2-3, with D possibly being TRBD2 (7 bases). Germline V gene data show CDR1 as GTSNPN and CDR2 as SVGIG (reference sequence). V shed 5 bases and J shed 7 bases, with 19 bases lying between them. This CDR3 contains 14 residues. The CDR3 nucleotides are TGTGCCTGGCGCAGGGGAGGGGGGGGAAATACGCAGTATTTT. Amino acid sequence: CAWRRGGGGNTQYF.

The chain has TRBV30 and TRBJ2-7; D is possibly TRBD2 (6 bases). Germline assignment: CDR1 GTSNPN and CDR2 SVGIG (reference sequence). V lost 1 base, J lost 4 bases, and 11 bases lay in between. The CDR3 is 13 amino acids. CDR3 nucleotides: TGTGCCTGGAGTGCCGGGACTCCTTACGAGCAGTACTTC. Its protein is CAWSAGTPYEQYF.

The table lists this clone with many counts. The chain links TRBV2 to TRBJ2-5; 10 bases align to TRBD2. CDR3 size: 15 residues. Germline V CDR1 and CDR2: SNHLY, FYNNEI. Trimming took 7 bases from V and 5 from J; bases not matched to a gene: 10. CDR3 nucleotides: TGTGCCAGCAAGTCGACTAGCGGGTCCGGGGAGACCCAGTACTTC. This sequence encodes CASKSTSGSGETQYF.

The rearrangement uses TRBV7-2 and TRBJ1-4, with D unclear. V was shortened by 5 bases and J by 8 bases, with 15 bases between the two germline ends. The V gene's germline CDR1 is SGHTA and CDR2 FQGNSA. This CDR3 spans 14 amino acids. The CDR3 DNA is TGTGCCAGCAGCCGGATCCCCGGGAAGGAAAAACTGTTTTTT. It is translated as CASSRIPGKEKLFF.

The chain employs TRBV4-2 and TRBJ1-4; 8 nucleotides align to TRBD1. Trimming removed 5 bases from V and 7 bases from J; junction bases left unmatched: 6. CDR1 is LGHNA, CDR2 YNFKEQ, per germline. The CDR3 runs to 14 residues. The CDR3 protein is CASSLGTGREKLFF. CDR3 DNA sequence: TGTGCCAGCAGCTTGGGGACAGGACGTGAAAAACTGTTTTTT.

The V gene is TRBV27, the J gene TRBJ1-1; D not certain. The CDR3 is 11 amino acids. Trimming cost V 6 bases and J 8 bases, with 10 bases left between them. Germline CDR1 is MNHEY and CDR2 is SMNVEV (reference sequence). CDR3 loop: CASRFGNEAFF. CDR3 DNA sequence: TGTGCCAGCAGGTTTGGCAACGAAGCTTTCTTT.

The V call is TRBV28, the J call TRBJ1-2; possible D gene TRBD1, 5 bases. This CDR3 region has 14 residues. Per germline, CDR1 MDHEN and CDR2 SYDVKM. Trimming shortened V by 6 bases and J by 0 bases, and 11 bases separated the two germline ends. CDR3 region: CASSPLGANYGYTF. The CDR3 nucleotides are TGTGCCAGCAGCCCCCTGGGGGCTAACTATGGCTACACCTTC.

The chain joins TRBV19 to TRBJ1-1; possibly TRBD1 for D (5 bases). CDR1 and CDR2 from the germline V gene are LNHDA and SQIVND (reference sequence). V dropped 7 bases and J dropped 0 bases, with 15 bases sitting between them. This CDR3 spans 15 amino acids. CDR3 region: CASTSGTTVNTEAFF. CDR3 coding DNA: TGTGCCAGTACCTCGGGAACGACAGTGAACACTGAAGCTTTCTTT. Complete variable domain (other parts from reference TRBV19 and TRBJ1-1): DGGITQSPKYLFRKEGQNVTLSCEQNLNHDAMYWYRQDPGQGLRLIYYSQIVNDFQKGDIAEGYSVSREKKESFPLTVTSAQKNPTAFYLCASTSGTTVNTEAFFGQGTRLTVV.

In this sample, this clone turned up many times. The chain combines TRBV7-9 with TRBJ1-2; D is possibly TRBD1 (6 bases). V was trimmed by 1 base and J by 7 bases, leaving 13 bases between them. The germline V gene has CDR1 SEHNR and CDR2 FQNEAQ (reference sequence). The CDR3 runs to 14 residues. CDR3 coding DNA: TGTGCCAGCAGCTTAGTAACAGGAGGGGGTGGCTACACCTTC. Translated: CASSLVTGGGGYTF.

The chain carries TRBV25-1 and TRBJ2-1; 16 nucleotides align to TRBD2. The CDR3 is 18 residues long. Germline V gives CDR1 MGHDK, CDR2 SYGVNS. The V gene end was trimmed by 1 base and the J gene end by 2 bases; junction bases not matched to a gene: 2. CDR3 nucleotides: TGTGCCAGCAGTGAATTCGGGACTAGCGGGGGGGCCTACAATGAGCAGTTCTTC. Amino acid sequence: CASSEFGTSGGAYNEQFF. The full variable domain, completed using reference TRBV25-1 and TRBJ2-1, is EADIYQTPRYLVIGTGKKITLECSQTMGHDKMYWYQQDPGMELHLIHYSYGVNSTEKGDLSSESTVSRIRTEHFPLTLESARPSHTSQYLCASSEFGTSGGAYNEQFFGPGTRLTVL.

This chain joins TRBV28 and TRBJ2-7, with 8 bases aligning to TRBD1. CDR1 is MDHEN, CDR2 SYDVKM, per germline. This CDR3 is 14 amino acids long. Trimming cost V 5 bases and J 6 bases; bases outside gene matches: 9. The CDR3 here is CASSLAPGTGEQYF. The DNA for the CDR3 is TGTGCCAGCAGTCTTGCCCCCGGGACAGGCGAGCAGTACTTC. The complete variable domain, with remaining parts taken from reference TRBV28 and TRBJ2-7, reads DVKVTQSSRYLVKRTGEKVFLECVQDMDHENMFWYRQDPGLGLRLIYFSYDVKMKEKGDIPEGYSVSREKKERFSLILESASTNQTSMYLCASSLAPGTGEQYFGPGTRLTVT.

This clone has more than one count but fewer than ten. The V and J genes are TRBV28 and TRBJ1-1, with D perhaps TRBD1 (6 bases). Germline lookup yields CDR1 MDHEN and CDR2 SYDVKM. V lost 11 bases and J lost 3, with 22 bases in between. The CDR3 extends over 15 amino acids. CDR3 sequence (DNA): TGTGCCGCAGGTGGGGGCCCGTGGGAATACACTGAAGCTTTCTTT. It yields the protein CAAGGGPWEYTEAFF.

This clone has a handful of counts. The rearrangement uses TRBV7-8 and TRBJ2-7; 10 nucleotides agree with TRBD2. CDR3 size: 14 residues. The junction had 3 bases not matched to a gene; V was cut back by 5 bases and J by 2 bases. Germline V gives CDR1 SGHVS, CDR2 FQNEAQ. Here the CDR3 reads CASSILAGTYEQYF. The CDR3 DNA sequence: TGTGCCAGCAGCATACTAGCGGGGACCTACGAGCAGTACTTC.

A single count supports this clone. This sequence joins TRBV7-9 and TRBJ2-5; the match to TRBD1 covers 11 bases. The CDR3 is 16 amino acids. Germline trimming cut 5 bases from V and 5 bases from J; bases unmatched to any gene: 10. The germline V gene encodes CDR1 SEHNR and CDR2 FQNEAQ (reference sequence). The CDR3 loop is CASSRTRTGGVETQYF. Written as DNA, the CDR3 is TGTGCCAGCAGCAGAACCCGGACAGGGGGCGTCGAGACCCAGTACTTC.

The rearrangement joins TRBV7-2 to TRBJ2-3; D uncertain. Trimming cost V 4 bases and J 4 bases, with 9 bases left between them. The CDR3 spans 13 residues. Germline lookup yields CDR1 SGHTA and CDR2 FQGNSA. The CDR3 sequence is CASSSMGPDTQYF. CDR3 coding DNA: TGTGCCAGCAGCTCGATGGGTCCAGATACGCAGTATTTT.

V usage is TRBV11-2 and J usage is TRBJ1-4, with 7 bases fitting TRBD1. There are 15 residues in the CDR3. Trimming cost V 4 bases and J 8 bases; bases outside gene matches: 10. Germline V gene sequence: CDR1 SGHAT, CDR2 FQNNGV. The CDR3 spells CASSSTRGLGEKLFF. In DNA form, the CDR3 reads TGTGCCAGCAGCTCTACCAGGGGGTTGGGGGAAAAACTGTTTTTT.

V usage is TRBV2 and J usage is TRBJ2-3; 7 bases fit TRBD1. The ends lost 8 bases at V and 5 bases at J; junction bases unmatched: 10. CDR1 is SNHLY, CDR2 FYNNEI, per germline. The CDR3 runs to 14 residues. In DNA form, the CDR3 reads TGTGCCAGCCCGACAGGGCGGGTCGGAGATACGCAGTATTTT. This encodes CASPTGRVGDTQYF. Using reference TRBV2 and TRBJ2-3 for the parts outside the CDR3, the full variable domain is EPEVTQTPSHQVTQMGQEVILRCVPISNHLYFYWYRQILGQKVEFLVSFYNNEISEKSEIFDDQFSVERPDGSNFTLKIRSTKLEDSAMYFCASPTGRVGDTQYFGPGTRLTVL.

This clone was detected ten times or more. V usage is TRBV2 and J usage is TRBJ1-6; D remains ambiguous. Trimming took off 4 bases at V and 9 bases at J, with 7 bases between the two ends. Germline CDR1 and CDR2: SNHLY and FYNNEI. CDR3 size: 12 residues. The CDR3 spells CASSVEGSPLHF. CDR3 nucleotides: TGTGCCAGCAGTGTTGAGGGTTCACCCCTCCACTTT.

In this sample, this clone turned up a few times. The chain carries TRBV5-4 and TRBJ2-7; D may be TRBD1 (5 bases). V lost 4 bases and J 5 bases, leaving 13 bases between the germline ends. Per the germline V gene, CDR1 is SGHNT and CDR2 is YYREEE (reference sequence). This CDR3 region has 13 residues. CDR3 protein: CASSLQNRHEQYF. In DNA, the CDR3 is TGTGCCAGCAGCCTCCAGAACAGGCACGAGCAGTACTTC.